Presented here are 26 T cell receptor beta chains from one specimen sequenced in a study of neoadjuvant anti-PD-1 for oral cavity cancer. Some clones are missing from TCRdb's copy, which holds only in-frame ones; the method was immunoSEQ multiplex PCR. There are 55,000 to 75,000 clones in the sample; less than 90% occur only once, and 2.5% to 3.5% lies in the top ten. The time point is: after neoadjuvant nivolumab, at surgical resection. The specimen was PBMCs, collected after nivolumab (anti-PD-1) treatment. These receptors all stem from a person aged 40 to 85 with oral cavity squamous cell carcinoma.

The chain links TRBV11-2 to TRBJ2-2, with D uncertain. There are 13 residues in the CDR3. Germline V gene data show CDR1 as SGHAT and CDR2 as FQNNGV. V was clipped by 3 bases and J by 7 bases, with 9 bases between them. The CDR3 bases are TGTGCCAGCAGCTTTACCGGTCGCGGGGAGCTGTTTTTT. Its translation is CASSFTGRGELFF.

The chain combines TRBV19 with TRBJ2-5; 7 bases fit TRBD2. This CDR3 contains 16 residues. The germline gives CDR1 LNHDA, CDR2 SQIVND (reference sequence). The V and J ends lost 2 bases and 2 bases, in that order; junction bases with no gene match: 8. CDR3 protein: CASSISPSGYQETQYF. Here the CDR3 DNA reads TGTGCCAGTAGTATATCGCCTAGCGGTTATCAAGAGACCCAGTACTTC.

The V and J genes are TRBV11-2 and TRBJ2-2; D possibly uses TRBD1 or TRBD2 (5 bases each). The germline CDR1 and CDR2 sequences are SGHAT and FQNNGV. CDR3 length: 18 amino acids. V gave up 6 bases and J gave up 0 bases, with 20 bases separating them. In DNA form, the CDR3 reads TGTGCCAGCAGAAAGAGGGGCGAGTTACCGACGAACACCGGGGAGCTGTTTTTT. This gives the protein CASRKRGELPTNTGELFF.

The chain uses TRBV5-4 and TRBJ2-1; D is possibly TRBD1 or TRBD2 (6 bases each). The CDR3 has 17 amino acids. Germline CDR1 reads SGHNT; CDR2 reads YYREEE (reference sequence). V was pared by 4 bases and J by 0 bases, with 17 bases between. CDR3 bases: TGTGCCAGCAGCCCCTCCAGGGGCGGGACCTCCTACAATGAGCAGTTCTTC. Its translation is CASSPSRGGTSYNEQFF.

The chain recombines TRBV5-1 with TRBJ1-1; D remains ambiguous. Per the germline V gene, CDR1 is SGHRS and CDR2 is YFSETQ. This CDR3 comprises 14 residues. V lost 4 bases and J lost 0, with 10 bases in between. Written as DNA, the CDR3 is TGCGCCAGCAGCCCTGGCAGCGTGAACACTGAAGCTTTCTTT. Translated: CASSPGSVNTEAFF. Combining the CDR3 with reference TRBV5-1 and TRBJ1-1 gives the whole variable domain KAGVTQTPRYLIKTRGQQVTLSCSPISGHRSVSWYQQTPGQGLQFLFEYFSETQRNKGNFPGRFSGRQFSNSRSEMNVSTLELGDSALYLCASSPGSVNTEAFFGQGTRLTVV.

The chain couples TRBV5-1 to TRBJ2-2; TRBD2 matches at 7 bases. Germline lookup yields CDR1 SGHRS and CDR2 YFSETQ. Trimming cost V 3 bases and J 1 base; bases outside gene matches: 3. This CDR3 is built from 15 residues. CDR3 protein: CASSSRGENTGELFF. For the CDR3, the DNA is TGCGCCAGCAGCTCCCGGGGGGAGAACACCGGGGAGCTGTTTTTT.

This clone was detected only once. This rearrangement joins TRBV5-1 to TRBJ2-1; possible D gene TRBD2, 6 bases. Germline CDR1 and CDR2: SGHRS and YFSETQ. The CDR3 is 16 residues long. Trimming stripped 2 bases from V and 10 bases from J, with 22 bases between. CDR3 region: CASSFFIVGGSKEQFF. CDR3 nucleotide sequence: TGCGCCAGCAGCTTCTTTATCGTGGGGGGTTCGAAGGAGCAGTTCTTC.

The gene calls are TRBV5-1 and TRBJ2-5; TRBD2 aligns across 12 bases. CDR1 SGHRS and CDR2 YFSETQ come from the germline V gene. Germline trimming cut 4 bases from V and 5 bases from J; bases unmatched to any gene: 6. The CDR3 runs 15 residues. The CDR3 coding sequence is TGCGCCAGCAGCCCTAGCGGGAGGGCGGAGGAGACCCAGTACTTC. It encodes CASSPSGRAEETQYF.

CDR3 region: CASSHPPGQGTNQPQHF. For the CDR3, the DNA is TGCGCCAGCAGCCATCCGCCGGGACAGGGAACCAATCAGCCCCAGCATTTT. The chain recombines TRBV4-1 with TRBJ1-5, with 9 bases fitting TRBD1. This CDR3 comprises 17 residues. The germline V gene encodes CDR1 MGHRA and CDR2 YSYEKL. Trimming took 3 bases from V and 3 from J; bases not matched to a gene: 9.

J is TRBJ2-7 and V is TRBV4-1; 7 bases agree with TRBD2. The length of the CDR3 is 16 residues. CDR1 and CDR2 (germline): MGHRA, YSYEKL. V gave up 4 bases and J gave up 2 bases; unmatched junction bases: 11. The CDR3 region is CASSRDPGGGAYEQYF. CDR3 nucleotides: TGCGCCAGCAGCCGCGACCCGGGGGGAGGGGCCTACGAGCAGTACTTC.

This rearrangement joins TRBV4-1 to TRBJ1-4, with D tentatively TRBD1 (5 bases). V dropped 4 bases and J dropped 0 bases, with 18 bases sitting between them. The CDR3 contains 18 residues. Per the germline V gene, CDR1 is MGHRA and CDR2 is YSYEKL. CDR3 in DNA: TGCGCCAGCAGCCCAAGAGGGGTGGGCTCTACAACTAATGAAAAACTGTTTTTT. The encoded protein is CASSPRGVGSTTNEKLFF.

V and J are TRBV28 and TRBJ2-7; tentative D call: TRBD2 (6 bases). The CDR3 has 17 residues. Trimming shortened V by 2 bases and J by 1 base, and 18 bases separated the two germline ends. Germline lookup yields CDR1 MDHEN and CDR2 SYDVKM. DNA for the CDR3: TGTGCCAGCAGTTTAGGTCGCTGGACCGGGAGATCCTACGAGCAGTACTTC. Amino acid sequence: CASSLGRWTGRSYEQYF.

The CDR3 nucleotides read TGTGCCATCAGGCGGACAGGCGACACCGGGGAGCTGTTTTTT. Protein sequence: CAIRRTGDTGELFF. The V and J genes are TRBV10-3 and TRBJ2-2, with TRBD1 matching over 7 bases. Per germline, CDR1 ENHRY and CDR2 SYGVKD. This CDR3 spans 14 amino acids. The junction had 4 bases not matched to a gene; V was cut back by 6 bases and J by 3 bases.

This clone was found once. V is TRBV4-1 and J is TRBJ2-7; 8 bases are a match to TRBD2. The CDR3 has 16 amino acids. Germline CDR1 is MGHRA and CDR2 is YSYEKL. With V trimmed by 1 base and J by 4 bases, 9 bases remained unmatched. For the CDR3, the DNA is TGCGCCAGCAGCCAAGTAAGGGCGGGACTAGGATACGAGCAGTACTTC. Translating gives CASSQVRAGLGYEQYF.

J is TRBJ2-5 and V is TRBV29-1, with D possibly being TRBD2 (5 bases). The V gene's germline CDR1 is SQVTM and CDR2 ANQGSEA. The length of the CDR3 is 13 residues. V shed 3 bases and J shed 5 bases, with 13 bases lying between them. CDR3 in DNA: TGCAGCGTTGACAGCGTGGGAGCGGAGACCCAGTACTTC. The encoded protein is CSVDSVGAETQYF.

CDR3 in DNA: TGTGCCAGCAGCCCTCGGGTAGCGGTCAATGAGCAGTTCTTC. Encoded protein: CASSPRVAVNEQFF. The chain links TRBV7-8 to TRBJ2-1, with TRBD2 as a possible D gene (6 bases). Germline V gene lookup returns CDR1 SGHVS and CDR2 FQNEAQ. Trimming left V 5 bases short and J 6 bases short, with 14 bases between. The CDR3 totals 14 residues.

The chain joins TRBV18 to TRBJ2-2, with a possible D match to TRBD1 (5 bases). The CDR3 spans 16 residues. Germline CDR1 and CDR2: KGHSH and LQKENI. The ends were cut back, 1 base at V and 7 bases at J, with 16 bases in the middle. In DNA form, the CDR3 reads TGTGCCAGCTCACCACTGGTCCAGGGCGTAAGCGGGGAGCTGTTTTTT. Protein: CASSPLVQGVSGELFF.

As to this clone: The germline gene is not matched at one end of the junction; a read error may be the cause. The chain has TRBV28 and TRBJ2-7; maybe TRBD1 (6 bases). The CDR3 contains 12 residues. In germline, CDR1 is MDHEN, CDR2 SYDVKM. The CDR3 loop is CASSQMTGQVGF. DNA of the CDR3: TGTGCCAGCAGTCAGATGACAGGCCAGGTTGGCTTC.

The CDR3 spells CASSSVYEQYF. The CDR3 DNA reads TGTGCCAGCAGCTCAGTCTACGAGCAGTACTTC. V usage is TRBV7-8 and J usage is TRBJ2-7; D not certain. CDR3 size: 11 residues. Trimming stripped 4 bases from V and 3 bases from J, with 4 bases between. Germline CDR1 SGHVS, CDR2 FQNEAQ.

In this sample, this clone turned up a few times. This CDR3 is CASSSIRDVSSYNEQFF. In nucleotides, the CDR3 is TGTGCCAGCAGTTCCATAAGGGACGTAAGCTCCTACAATGAGCAGTTCTTC. This chain uses TRBV27 with TRBJ2-1; the D gene could be TRBD1 or TRBD2 (5 bases each). V lost 4 bases, J lost 0 bases, and 16 bases lay in between. The CDR3 has 17 amino acids. The germline CDR1 and CDR2 sequences are MNHEY and SMNVEV (reference sequence).

The chain uses TRBV5-1 and TRBJ1-5; D may be TRBD1 (6 bases). Germline assignment: CDR1 SGHRS and CDR2 YFSETQ. Trimming stripped 2 bases from V and 7 bases from J, with 16 bases between. The CDR3 contains 15 residues. The CDR3, as DNA: TGCGCCAGCAGCTTCTACGGGGGCCGGGAACAGCCCCAGCATTTT. The encoded protein is CASSFYGGREQPQHF.

In its sample, this clone was seen once. This CDR3 is also generated by other DNA sequences in the sample. J is TRBJ2-1 and V is TRBV20-1; D gene unclear. This CDR3 region has 11 residues. Germline loops: CDR1 DFQATT, CDR2 SNEGSKA (reference sequence). V dropped 4 bases and J dropped 1 base, with 2 bases sitting between them. CDR3 nucleotide sequence: TGCAGTGCTACATCCTACAATGAGCAGTTCTTC. Protein sequence: CSATSYNEQFF.

This clone occurred once. The J gene is TRBJ2-7, the V gene TRBV5-1, with D perhaps matching TRBD1 or TRBD2 (5 bases each). Looked up from germline, CDR1 is SGHRS and CDR2 is YFSETQ. There are 14 residues in the CDR3. V was pared by 5 bases and J by 3 bases, with 15 bases between. CDR3 residues: CASSSTVAGYEQYF. The CDR3 DNA follows: TGCGCCAGCAGTTCGACAGTGGCGGGCTACGAGCAGTACTTC.

The chain links TRBV28 to TRBJ1-1; 8 nucleotides line up with TRBD1. The V and J ends lost 5 bases and 4 bases, in that order; junction bases with no gene match: 6. Germline-derived CDR1 and CDR2 are MDHEN and SYDVKM. The CDR3 runs 14 residues. The CDR3 loop is CASSTGQGFTEAFF. The CDR3 bases are TGTGCCAGCAGTACCGGACAGGGTTTCACTGAAGCTTTCTTT.

The rearrangement links TRBV5-1 to TRBJ2-7, with 7 bases aligning to TRBD1. The V gene's germline CDR1 is SGHRS and CDR2 YFSETQ. The CDR3 is 15 residues long. With V trimmed by 0 bases and J by 2 bases, 5 bases remained unmatched. This CDR3 is CASSLGGTAPYEQYF. CDR3 bases: TGCGCCAGCAGCTTGGGTGGGACAGCACCCTACGAGCAGTACTTC. The entire variable domain, with the rest obtained from reference TRBV5-1 and TRBJ2-7, is as follows: KAGVTQTPRYLIKTRGQQVTLSCSPISGHRSVSWYQQTPGQGLQFLFEYFSETQRNKGNFPGRFSGRQFSNSRSEMNVSTLELGDSALYLCASSLGGTAPYEQYFGPGTRLTVT.

This clone occurred once. The chain employs TRBV5-6 and TRBJ1-2; D is ambiguous. The CDR3 covers 13 residues. Trimming shortened V by 0 bases and J by 7 bases, and 10 bases separated the two germline ends. CDR1 and CDR2 (germline): SGHDT, YYEEEE. Here the CDR3 reads CASSLVQFSGYTF. The CDR3 DNA is TGTGCCAGCAGCTTGGTACAGTTTAGTGGCTACACCTTC.